This T cell receptor beta chain was recovered during a study of Ad26.COV2.S vaccination and SARS-CoV-2 variants. The study's findings and limits: There was reportedly substantial breadth in spike-specific CD8+ and CD4+ T cell responses after vaccination.

The ends were cut back, 3 bases at V and 8 bases at J, with 10 bases in the middle. This CDR3 spans 12 amino acids. Per germline, CDR1 SGHNT and CDR2 YYREEE (reference sequence). Treatment defined: roughly 20 received Ad26.COV2.S at low or high dose, single or two shots; 5 received placebo; per-sample allocation not given. All samples were drawn on day 63, counting from the first vaccine or placebo injection. Points on this clone: The antigen remains undetermined.

Generated by immunoSEQ multiplex PCR, the TCRdb table keeps only in-frame clones and is missing some. Of some 340,000 clones listed, around 83% are singletons. This chain joins TRBV5-4 and TRBJ2-3; D call uncertain. This TCR derives from a person aged 18 to 59 who received the Ad26.COV2.S COVID-19 vaccine or a placebo. Here the sequenced sample was peripheral blood, taken in a trial of Ad26.COV2.S vaccine versus placebo. CDR3 sequence (DNA): TGTGCCAGCAGCTCCACCCTTGGTACGCAGTATTTT. Its translation is CASSSTLGTQYF.